This is a list of T cell receptor beta chains from one sample in a study of T cell changes during pregnancy in multiple sclerosis. The method was immunoSEQ multiplex PCR; TCRdb's version includes in-frame clones alone and lacks a portion of them. The table has 90,000 to 100,000 clones, just under 95% seen once; the top ten hold around 4.5%. Sequenced here: peripheral blood, sampled in the first trimester of pregnancy. The origin of the receptors is a female donor with multiple sclerosis, enrolled in a pregnancy study. Both conserved end residues are part of each CDR3. The order of the fields is J gene, D gene, clone size, V gene, CDR3 protein, CDR3 DNA. The D gene is left open where the match is weak. Only some rows state a clone size, as once, few, many or a class for expanded clones.

j_gene: TRBJ2-7
d_gene: -
abundance: -
v_gene: TRBV13
CDR3aa: CASSLRSRSAEQYF
CDR3nt: TGTGCCAGCAGCTTGAGAAGTCGGTCCGCCGAGCAGTACTTC

j_gene: TRBJ2-7
d_gene: -
abundance: -
v_gene: TRBV5-4
CDR3aa: CASSLAGPYEQYF
CDR3nt: TGTGCCAGCAGCTTGGCAGGTCCCTACGAGCAGTACTTC

j_gene: TRBJ1-5
d_gene: -
abundance: -
v_gene: TRBV7-3
CDR3aa: CASSPGEGGSGNQPQHF
CDR3nt: TGTGCCAGCAGCCCTGGGGAGGGGGGCTCAGGCAATCAGCCCCAGCATTTT

j_gene: TRBJ1-1
d_gene: -
abundance: few
v_gene: TRBV30
CDR3aa: CACLPRGFGFF
CDR3nt: TGTGCCTGCCTTCCACGGGGGTTTGGCTTCTTT

j_gene: TRBJ2-3
d_gene: TRBD2
abundance: -
v_gene: TRBV19
CDR3aa: CASRRLTSGEDTQYF
CDR3nt: TGTGCCAGTAGGAGGTTGACTAGCGGGGAAGATACGCAGTATTTT

j_gene: TRBJ1-4
d_gene: -
abundance: -
v_gene: TRBV15
CDR3aa: CATSRSTGDNEKLFF
CDR3nt: TGTGCCACCAGCAGGTCGACAGGAGATAATGAAAAACTGTTTTTT

j_gene: TRBJ2-5
d_gene: -
abundance: -
v_gene: TRBV21-1
CDR3aa: CAGDRGPGQETQYF
CDR3nt: TGTGCCGGGGACAGGGGCCCAGGCCAAGAGACCCAGTACTTC

j_gene: TRBJ1-1
d_gene: -
abundance: -
v_gene: TRBV9
CDR3aa: CASSVGPGGTEAFF
CDR3nt: TGTGCCAGCAGCGTAGGCCCCGGGGGGACTGAAGCTTTCTTT

j_gene: TRBJ2-2
d_gene: -
abundance: -
v_gene: TRBV2
CDR3aa: CASSVYGSGELFF
CDR3nt: TGTGCCAGCAGTGTGTATGGGAGCGGGGAGCTGTTTTTT

j_gene: TRBJ1-1
d_gene: -
abundance: few
v_gene: TRBV7-9
CDR3aa: CASRGEGNTEAFF
CDR3nt: TGTGCCAGCCGGGGGGAGGGCAACACTGAAGCTTTCTTT

j_gene: TRBJ1-2
d_gene: -
abundance: few
v_gene: TRBV29-1
CDR3aa: CSVSTGPNYGYTF
CDR3nt: TGCAGCGTGAGTACAGGCCCCAACTATGGCTACACCTTC

j_gene: TRBJ2-3
d_gene: TRBD1
abundance: -
v_gene: TRBV2
CDR3aa: CASSFSGTGRIDTQYF
CDR3nt: TGTGCCAGCAGCTTCTCCGGGACAGGGCGGATAGATACGCAGTATTTT

j_gene: TRBJ1-2
d_gene: TRBD1
abundance: -
v_gene: TRBV4-1
CDR3aa: CASRPPGQTYGYTF
CDR3nt: TGCGCCAGCAGACCACCGGGACAGACATATGGCTACACCTTC

j_gene: TRBJ2-1
d_gene: TRBD2
abundance: -
v_gene: TRBV29-1
CDR3aa: CSAAGGGPLEQFF
CDR3nt: TGCAGCGCCGCCGGGGGGGGGCCTTTGGAGCAGTTCTTC

j_gene: TRBJ1-3
d_gene: -
abundance: -
v_gene: TRBV5-6
CDR3aa: CASSYRDPSGNTIYF
CDR3nt: TGTGCCAGCAGTTACAGGGATCCCTCTGGAAACACCATATATTTT

j_gene: TRBJ1-2
d_gene: TRBD1
abundance: -
v_gene: TRBV10-3
CDR3aa: CAISEPGTVVVGWRSGGYTF
CDR3nt: TGTGCCATCAGTGAGCCAGGGACAGTTGTAGTTGGCTGGAGATCTGGTGGCTACACCTTC

j_gene: TRBJ2-7
d_gene: TRBD1
abundance: -
v_gene: TRBV29-1
CDR3aa: CSVWDRGNEQYF
CDR3nt: TGCAGCGTTTGGGACAGGGGCAACGAGCAGTACTTC

j_gene: TRBJ2-1
d_gene: -
abundance: once
v_gene: TRBV6-5
CDR3aa: CASSYEVEGNEQFF
CDR3nt: TGTGCCAGCAGTTACGAGGTAGAGGGCAATGAGCAGTTCTTC

j_gene: TRBJ2-7
d_gene: -
abundance: -
v_gene: TRBV19
CDR3aa: CASSPLRGYEQYF
CDR3nt: TGTGCCAGTAGTCCCCTGCGGGGTTACGAGCAGTACTTC

j_gene: TRBJ1-2
d_gene: TRBD1
abundance: -
v_gene: TRBV7-6
CDR3aa: CASSSEPKTGLDYGYTF
CDR3nt: TGTGCCAGCAGCTCCGAACCTAAGACAGGGTTGGACTATGGCTACACCTTC

j_gene: TRBJ2-1
d_gene: TRBD2
abundance: once
v_gene: TRBV2
CDR3aa: CASTMGGYALNEQFF
CDR3nt: TGTGCCAGCACCATGGGGGGGTACGCCCTCAATGAGCAGTTCTTC

j_gene: TRBJ2-2
d_gene: TRBD1
abundance: -
v_gene: TRBV6-5
CDR3aa: CASSTGGETGELFF
CDR3nt: TGTGCCAGCAGTACAGGGGGCGAAACCGGGGAGCTGTTTTTT

j_gene: TRBJ2-7
d_gene: -
abundance: -
v_gene: TRBV10-1
CDR3aa: CASSRDSPSSYEQYF
CDR3nt: TGCGCCAGCAGTCGGGACTCCCCAAGCTCCTACGAGCAGTACTTC

j_gene: TRBJ1-1
d_gene: TRBD1
abundance: -
v_gene: TRBV9
CDR3aa: CASSVEGQEAFF
CDR3nt: TGTGCCAGCAGCGTAGAGGGACAGGAAGCTTTCTTT

j_gene: TRBJ2-5
d_gene: -
abundance: -
v_gene: TRBV11-1
CDR3aa: CASTEGLRNQETQYF
CDR3nt: TGTGCCAGCACCGAAGGACTCCGGAACCAAGAGACCCAGTACTTC

j_gene: TRBJ2-3
d_gene: TRBD2
abundance: -
v_gene: TRBV6-6
CDR3aa: CASTPRSGGWTDTQYF
CDR3nt: TGTGCCAGCACCCCCAGGTCGGGAGGTTGGACAGATACGCAGTATTTT

j_gene: TRBJ1-1
d_gene: -
abundance: few
v_gene: TRBV29-1
CDR3aa: CSVIRNTEAFF
CDR3nt: TGCAGCGTGATCAGAAACACTGAAGCTTTCTTT

j_gene: TRBJ1-2
d_gene: -
abundance: -
v_gene: TRBV7-6
CDR3aa: CASSPRGGSGYTF
CDR3nt: TGTGCCAGCAGCCCCCGGGGTGGGAGTGGCTACACCTTC

j_gene: TRBJ1-1
d_gene: -
abundance: -
v_gene: TRBV4-1
CDR3aa: CASSQDRGLDTEAFF
CDR3nt: TGCGCCAGCAGCCAAGATCGAGGACTAGACACTGAAGCTTTCTTT

j_gene: TRBJ2-1
d_gene: -
abundance: -
v_gene: TRBV27
CDR3aa: CASGRGSYNEQFF
CDR3nt: TGTGCCAGCGGTCGGGGATCCTACAATGAGCAGTTCTTC

j_gene: TRBJ2-3
d_gene: TRBD2
abundance: -
v_gene: TRBV4-2
CDR3aa: CASSLPPPLAGGRDTQYF
CDR3nt: TGTGCCAGCAGCCTTCCTCCCCCACTAGCGGGGGGCCGGGATACGCAGTATTTT

j_gene: TRBJ1-6
d_gene: TRBD1
abundance: -
v_gene: TRBV5-1
CDR3aa: CASSLGDRVTISSPLHF
CDR3nt: TGCGCCAGCAGCTTGGGTGACAGGGTCACGATAAGCTCACCCCTCCACTTT

j_gene: TRBJ2-5
d_gene: TRBD1
abundance: -
v_gene: TRBV7-8
CDR3aa: CASSLIRQGEETQYF
CDR3nt: TGTGCCAGCAGCTTAATCCGACAGGGGGAAGAGACCCAGTACTTC

j_gene: TRBJ2-7
d_gene: -
abundance: -
v_gene: TRBV7-6
CDR3aa: CASSLAPVQGSYEQYF
CDR3nt: TGTGCCAGCAGCTTAGCCCCAGTGCAGGGCTCCTACGAGCAGTACTTC

j_gene: TRBJ1-2
d_gene: -
abundance: -
v_gene: TRBV7-9
CDR3aa: CASSLVEANYGYTF
CDR3nt: TGTGCCAGCAGCTTAGTGGAGGCTAACTATGGCTACACCTTC

j_gene: TRBJ1-1
d_gene: -
abundance: -
v_gene: TRBV6-1
CDR3aa: CASSDYTEVNTEAFF
CDR3nt: TGTGCCAGCAGTGATTACACAGAAGTCAACACTGAAGCTTTCTTT

j_gene: TRBJ1-2
d_gene: TRBD1
abundance: -
v_gene: TRBV4-2
CDR3aa: CASRSSRGLGYTF
CDR3nt: TGTGCCAGCAGGAGTAGCAGGGGGCTCGGCTACACCTTC

j_gene: TRBJ1-5
d_gene: TRBD1
abundance: -
v_gene: TRBV19
CDR3aa: CASSTIQGAILSNQPQHF
CDR3nt: TGTGCCAGTAGTACGATACAGGGGGCCATCCTTAGCAATCAGCCCCAGCATTTT

j_gene: TRBJ1-5
d_gene: -
abundance: -
v_gene: TRBV5-5
CDR3aa: CASSWAKGNQPQHF
CDR3nt: TGTGCCAGCAGCTGGGCCAAGGGCAATCAGCCCCAGCATTTT

j_gene: TRBJ2-3
d_gene: -
abundance: -
v_gene: TRBV5-1
CDR3aa: CASSLSSRASTDTQYF
CDR3nt: TGCGCCAGCAGCTTAAGTTCGAGAGCTAGCACAGATACGCAGTATTTT

j_gene: TRBJ1-5
d_gene: TRBD1
abundance: -
v_gene: TRBV6-1
CDR3aa: CASSEGGQGRQPQHF
CDR3nt: TGTGCCAGCAGTGAAGGCGGACAGGGGAGACAGCCCCAGCATTTT

j_gene: TRBJ1-2
d_gene: TRBD1
abundance: -
v_gene: TRBV5-1
CDR3aa: CASSSVAGGHYGYTF
CDR3nt: TGCGCCAGCAGCTCTGTTGCAGGGGGGCACTATGGCTACACCTTC

j_gene: TRBJ2-1
d_gene: TRBD1
abundance: -
v_gene: TRBV4-1
CDR3aa: CASSLAPGQEYNEQFF
CDR3nt: TGCGCCAGCAGCCTGGCGCCGGGACAGGAATACAATGAGCAGTTCTTC

j_gene: TRBJ1-1
d_gene: TRBD1
abundance: -
v_gene: TRBV7-9
CDR3aa: CASSLVDRGGTEAFF
CDR3nt: TGTGCCAGCAGCTTAGTTGACAGGGGCGGCACTGAAGCTTTCTTT

j_gene: TRBJ1-1
d_gene: TRBD1
abundance: -
v_gene: TRBV6-1
CDR3aa: CASSDRSGGRTEAFF
CDR3nt: TGTGCCAGCAGTGACCGTTCAGGGGGCCGGACTGAAGCTTTCTTT

j_gene: TRBJ2-7
d_gene: -
abundance: -
v_gene: TRBV15
CDR3aa: CATSRDRGTYEQYF
CDR3nt: TGTGCCACCAGCAGAGATAGGGGTACCTACGAGCAGTACTTC

j_gene: TRBJ2-2
d_gene: TRBD2
abundance: -
v_gene: TRBV5-1
CDR3aa: CASSPWTSAAGELFF
CDR3nt: TGCGCCAGCAGTCCCTGGACTAGCGCGGCCGGGGAGCTGTTTTTT

j_gene: TRBJ1-4
d_gene: -
abundance: -
v_gene: TRBV15
CDR3aa: CATSRVGPDYEKLFF
CDR3nt: TGTGCCACCAGCAGAGTTGGCCCAGACTATGAAAAACTGTTTTTT

j_gene: TRBJ1-4
d_gene: TRBD1
abundance: -
v_gene: TRBV19
CDR3aa: CASSSNRGMSEKLFF
CDR3nt: TGTGCCAGTAGTTCTAACAGGGGAATGAGTGAAAAACTGTTTTTT

j_gene: TRBJ2-7
d_gene: -
abundance: -
v_gene: TRBV11-1
CDR3aa: CASSPPEGRPDGEYEQYF
CDR3nt: TGTGCCAGCAGCCCTCCAGAGGGTCGACCGGACGGGGAGTACGAGCAGTACTTC